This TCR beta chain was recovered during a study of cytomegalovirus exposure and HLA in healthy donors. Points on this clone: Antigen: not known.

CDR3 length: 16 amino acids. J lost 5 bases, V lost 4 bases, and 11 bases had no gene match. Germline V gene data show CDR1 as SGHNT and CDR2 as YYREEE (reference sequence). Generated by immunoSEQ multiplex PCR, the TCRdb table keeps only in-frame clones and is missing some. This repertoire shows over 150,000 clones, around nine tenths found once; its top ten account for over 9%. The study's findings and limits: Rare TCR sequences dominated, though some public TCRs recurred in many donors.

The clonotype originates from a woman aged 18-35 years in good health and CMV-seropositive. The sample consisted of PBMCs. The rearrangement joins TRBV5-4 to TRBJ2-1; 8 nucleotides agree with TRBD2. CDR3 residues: CASSTRSGRQHNEQFF. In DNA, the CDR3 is TGTGCCAGCAGCACCCGGAGCGGGAGACAGCACAATGAGCAGTTCTTC.